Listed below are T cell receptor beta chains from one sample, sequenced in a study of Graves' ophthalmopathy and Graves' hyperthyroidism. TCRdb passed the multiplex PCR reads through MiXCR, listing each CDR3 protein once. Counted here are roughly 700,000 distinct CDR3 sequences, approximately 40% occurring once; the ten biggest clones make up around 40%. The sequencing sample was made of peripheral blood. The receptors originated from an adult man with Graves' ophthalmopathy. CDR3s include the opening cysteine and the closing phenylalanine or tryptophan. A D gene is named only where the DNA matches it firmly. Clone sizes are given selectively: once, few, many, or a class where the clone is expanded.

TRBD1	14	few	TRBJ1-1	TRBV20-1	CSARSYRGRTEAFF	TGCAGTGCTAGAAGTTACAGGGGGCGCACGGAAGCTTTCTTT
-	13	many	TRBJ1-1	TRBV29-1	CSVGAGPNTEAFF	TGCAGCGTTGGGGCAGGGCCGAACACTGAAGCTTTCTTT
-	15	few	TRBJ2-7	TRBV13	CASSARGSATYEQYF	TGTGCCAGCAGCGCCCGGGGTAGCGCCACCTACGAGCAGTACTTC
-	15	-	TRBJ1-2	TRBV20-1	CSARGVGQGNYGYTF	TGCAGTGCTAGAGGCGTAGGGCAGGGGAACTATGGCTACACCTTC
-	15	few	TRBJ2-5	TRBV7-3	CASSSPSVAQETQYF	TGTGCCAGCTCATCGCCTTCCGTGGCCCAAGAGACCCAGTACTTC
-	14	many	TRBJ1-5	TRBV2	CASAPGDRNQPQHF	TGTGCCAGCGCCCCGGGAGACAGGAATCAGCCCCAGCATTTT
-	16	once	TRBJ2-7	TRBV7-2	CASSQAAGTGALEQYF	TGTGCCAGCAGCCAAGCCGCCGGGACTGGGGCCCTGGAGCAGTACTTC
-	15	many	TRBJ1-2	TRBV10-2	CASSGTGYGGYGYTF	TGCGCCAGCAGTGGGACGGGGTACGGTGGCTATGGCTACACCTTC
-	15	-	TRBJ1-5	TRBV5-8	CASSLGTVANQPQHF	TGTGCCAGCAGCTTGGGGACAGTGGCCAATCAGCCCCAGCATTTT
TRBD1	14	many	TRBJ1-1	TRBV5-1	CASRTQGANTEAFF	TGCGCCAGCAGGACACAGGGGGCAAACACTGAAGCTTTCTTT
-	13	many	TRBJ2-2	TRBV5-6	CASTMRATGELFF	TGTGCCAGTACGATGCGTGCAACCGGGGAGCTGTTTTTT
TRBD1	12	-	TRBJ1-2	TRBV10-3	CAARGQGNGYTF	TGTGCCGCCCGAGGACAGGGAAATGGCTACACCTTC
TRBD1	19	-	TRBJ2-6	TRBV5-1	CASSLGTGTGVGGANVLTF	TGCGCCAGCAGCTTGGGGACCGGGACAGGGGTCGGTGGGGCCAACGTCCTGACTTTC
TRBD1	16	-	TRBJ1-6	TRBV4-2	CASSLTDRAGNSPLHF	TGTGCCAGCAGCCTTACCGACAGGGCAGGTAATTCACCCCTCCACTTT
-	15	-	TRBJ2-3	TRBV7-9	CASSLEAAGRDTQYF	TGTGCCAGCAGCTTAGAAGCCGCGGGGAGAGATACGCAGTATTTT
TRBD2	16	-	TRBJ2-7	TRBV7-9	CASSSTARGGSYEQYF	TGTGCCAGCAGCTCAACGGCACGGGGGGGATCCTACGAGCAGTACTTC
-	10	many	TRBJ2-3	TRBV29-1	CSVVEGTQYF	TGCAGCGTTGTGGAGGGGACGCAGTATTTT
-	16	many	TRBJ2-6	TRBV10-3	CAISAGMDSGANVLTF	TGTGCCATCAGTGCGGGGATGGACTCTGGGGCCAACGTCCTGACTTTC
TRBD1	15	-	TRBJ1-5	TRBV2	CASRQGARSNQPQHF	TGTGCCAGCAGGCAGGGGGCGCGGAGCAATCAGCCCCAGCATTTT
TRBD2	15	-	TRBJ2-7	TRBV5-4	CASSQGTSGTPEQYF	TGTGCCAGCAGCCAAGGGACTAGCGGGACTCCCGAGCAGTACTTC
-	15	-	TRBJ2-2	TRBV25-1	CASSQTGPNTGELFF	TGTGCCAGCAGCCAGACAGGACCGAACACCGGGGAGCTGTTTTTT
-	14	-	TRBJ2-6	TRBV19	CASGRSSGANVLTF	TGTGCCTCAGGACGGAGCTCTGGGGCCAACGTCCTGACTTTC
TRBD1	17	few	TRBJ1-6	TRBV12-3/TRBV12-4	CASRLQGGGQNHSPLHF	TGTGCCAGCAGGCTCCAAGGGGGCGGACAGAATCATTCACCCCTCCACTTT
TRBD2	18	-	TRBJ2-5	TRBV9	CASRPGLARSGNQETQYF	TGTGCCAGCAGGCCGGGACTAGCGAGGAGTGGGAACCAAGAGACCCAGTACTTC
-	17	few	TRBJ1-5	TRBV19	CASSIDPPGSSNQPQHF	TGTGCCAGTAGTATAGACCCTCCGGGCAGTAGCAATCAGCCCCAGCATTTT
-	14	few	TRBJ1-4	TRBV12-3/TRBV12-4	CASLIAPGEEKLFF	TGTGCCAGTCTCATTGCACCAGGGGAAGAAAAACTGTTTTTT
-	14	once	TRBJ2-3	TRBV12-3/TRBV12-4	CASSFMEGADTQYF	TGTGCCAGCAGTTTTATGGAGGGGGCAGATACGCAGTATTTT
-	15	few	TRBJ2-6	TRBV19	CASSIGGFGANVLTF	TGTGCCAGTAGTATAGGGGGCTTCGGGGCCAACGTCCTGACTTTC
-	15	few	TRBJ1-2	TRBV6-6	CASTQRQGIGNGYTF	TGTGCCAGCACCCAACGCCAGGGAATAGGCAATGGCTACACCTTC
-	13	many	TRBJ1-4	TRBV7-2	CASRDRWDEKLFF	TGTGCCAGCAGGGACAGATGGGATGAAAAACTGTTTTTT
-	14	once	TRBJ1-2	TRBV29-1	CSVEDPFGDYGYTF	TGCAGCGTTGAAGATCCTTTTGGCGACTATGGCTACACCTTC
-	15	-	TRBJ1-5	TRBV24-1	CASSFRTDSNQPQHF	TGTGCCAGCAGTTTTCGGACAGATAGCAATCAGCCCCAGCATTTT
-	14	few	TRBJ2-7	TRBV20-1	CSARDLPNSYEQYF	TGCAGTGCTAGAGATCTACCGAACTCCTACGAGCAGTACTTC
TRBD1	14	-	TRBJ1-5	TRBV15	CATSRDQGGETQHF	TGTGCCACCAGCAGAGATCAGGGGGGCGAGACCCAGCATTTT
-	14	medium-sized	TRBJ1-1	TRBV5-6	CASSPKAEELRAFF	TGTGCCAGCAGCCCGAAAGCTGAGGAGTTGAGGGCTTTCTTT
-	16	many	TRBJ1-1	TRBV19	CASSIRGGRRNTEAFF	TGTGCCAGTAGTATACGGGGGGGACGGAGGAACACTGAAGCTTTCTTT
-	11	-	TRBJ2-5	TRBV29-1	CSVEGGQKLYF	TGCAGCGTTGAAGGGGGCCAGAAACTGTACTTC
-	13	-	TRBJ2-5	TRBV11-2	CASSLAADQPQYF	TGTGCCAGCAGCTTAGCGGCAGATCAGCCCCAGTACTTC
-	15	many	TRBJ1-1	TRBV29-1	CSVEDRRGLNTEAFF	TGCAGCGTTGAAGATCGCCGGGGATTGAACACTGAAGCTTTCTTT
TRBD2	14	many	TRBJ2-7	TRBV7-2	CASTRLAGGNEQYF	TGTGCCAGCACCCGACTAGCGGGAGGGAACGAGCAGTACTTC
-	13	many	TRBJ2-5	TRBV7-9	CASSPGPQETQYF	TGCGCCAGCAGCCCGGGACCGCAAGAGACCCAGTACTTC
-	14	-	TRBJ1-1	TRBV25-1	CASSYSPRNTEAFF	TGTGCCAGCAGTTACTCGCCGCGTAACACTGAAGCTTTCTTT
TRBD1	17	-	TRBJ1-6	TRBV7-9	CASSPIRGLSYNSPLHF	TGTGCCAGCAGCCCCATAAGGGGGCTGTCCTATAATTCACCCCTCCACTTT
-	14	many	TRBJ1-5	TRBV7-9	CASSLSTENQPQHF	TGTGCCAGCAGCTTAAGCACCGAGAATCAGCCCCAGCATTTT
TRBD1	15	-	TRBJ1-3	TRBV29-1	CSVGTPGQRINTIYF	TGCAGCGTAGGTACTCCGGGACAGCGAATAAACACCATATATTTT
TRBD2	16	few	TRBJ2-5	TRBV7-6	CASSLRFGGAAETQYF	TGTGCCAGCAGCTTAAGATTCGGGGGGGCAGCGGAGACCCAGTACTTC
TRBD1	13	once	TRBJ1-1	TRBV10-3	CAISEDRVAEAFF	TGTGCCATCAGTGAGGACAGGGTAGCTGAAGCTTTCTTT
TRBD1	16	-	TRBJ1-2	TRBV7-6	CASRGSETGGDYGYTF	TGTGCCAGCAGGGGGTCCGAGACAGGGGGCGACTATGGCTACACCTTC